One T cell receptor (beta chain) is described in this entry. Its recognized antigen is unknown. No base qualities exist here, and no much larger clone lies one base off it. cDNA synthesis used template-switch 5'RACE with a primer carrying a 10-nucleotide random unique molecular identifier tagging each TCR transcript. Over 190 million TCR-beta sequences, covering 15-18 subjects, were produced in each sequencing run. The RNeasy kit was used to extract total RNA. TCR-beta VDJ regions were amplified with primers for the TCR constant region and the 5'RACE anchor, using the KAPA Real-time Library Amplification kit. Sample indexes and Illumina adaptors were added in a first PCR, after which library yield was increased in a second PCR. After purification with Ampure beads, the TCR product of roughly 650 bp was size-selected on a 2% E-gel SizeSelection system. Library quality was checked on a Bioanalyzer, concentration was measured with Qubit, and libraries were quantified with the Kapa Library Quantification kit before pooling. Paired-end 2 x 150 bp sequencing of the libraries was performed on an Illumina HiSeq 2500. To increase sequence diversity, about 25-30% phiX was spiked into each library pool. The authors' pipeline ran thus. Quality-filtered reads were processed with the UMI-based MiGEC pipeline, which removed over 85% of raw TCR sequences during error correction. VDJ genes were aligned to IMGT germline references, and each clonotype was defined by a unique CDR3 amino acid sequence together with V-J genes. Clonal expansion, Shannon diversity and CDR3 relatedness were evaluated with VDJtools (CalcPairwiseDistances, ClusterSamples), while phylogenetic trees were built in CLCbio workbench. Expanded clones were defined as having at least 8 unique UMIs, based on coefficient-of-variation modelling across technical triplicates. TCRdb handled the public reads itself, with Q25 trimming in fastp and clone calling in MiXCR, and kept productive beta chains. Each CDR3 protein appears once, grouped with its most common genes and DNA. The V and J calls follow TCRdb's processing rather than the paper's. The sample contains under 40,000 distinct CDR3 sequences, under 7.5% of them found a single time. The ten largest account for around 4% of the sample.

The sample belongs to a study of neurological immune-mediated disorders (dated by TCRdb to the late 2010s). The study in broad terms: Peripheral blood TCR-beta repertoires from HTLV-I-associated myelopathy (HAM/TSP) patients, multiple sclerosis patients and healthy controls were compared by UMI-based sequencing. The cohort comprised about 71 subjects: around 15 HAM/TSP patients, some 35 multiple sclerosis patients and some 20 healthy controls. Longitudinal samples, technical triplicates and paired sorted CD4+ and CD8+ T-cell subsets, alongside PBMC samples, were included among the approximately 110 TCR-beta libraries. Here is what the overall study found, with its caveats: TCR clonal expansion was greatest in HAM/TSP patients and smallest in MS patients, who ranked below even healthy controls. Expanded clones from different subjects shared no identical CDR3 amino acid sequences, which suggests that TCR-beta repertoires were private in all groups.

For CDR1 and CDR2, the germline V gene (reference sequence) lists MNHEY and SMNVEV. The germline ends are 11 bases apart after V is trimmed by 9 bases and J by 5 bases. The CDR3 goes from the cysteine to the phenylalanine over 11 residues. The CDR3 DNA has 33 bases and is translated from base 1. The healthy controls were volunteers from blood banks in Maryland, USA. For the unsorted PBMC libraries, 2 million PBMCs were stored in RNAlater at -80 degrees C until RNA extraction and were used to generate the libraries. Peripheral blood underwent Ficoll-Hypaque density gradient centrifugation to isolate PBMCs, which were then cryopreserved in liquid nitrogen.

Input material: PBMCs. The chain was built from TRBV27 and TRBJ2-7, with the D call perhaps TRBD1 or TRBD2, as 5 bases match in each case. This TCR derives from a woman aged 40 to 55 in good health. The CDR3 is CAREGTNEQYF. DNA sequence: TGTGCCAGGGAAGGGACGAACGAGCAGTACTTC.